This T cell receptor (beta chain) was obtained from a study of post-analysis software for immune sequencing data. Study-level points and caveats: In patients, TRBV5-6, TRBV5-1 and TRBV20-1 belonged to five TRBV segments found more frequently than in controls.

The CDR3 length is 18 residues. CDR1 is SGHKS, CDR2 YYEKEE, per germline (reference sequence). V gave up 1 base and J gave up 0 bases, with 17 bases separating them. A word on this clonotype: Antigen unknown.

Libraries were made from TCR beta cDNA, and they carried unique molecular identifiers. TCRdb passed the PCR reads through MiXCR, listing each CDR3 protein once. The sample consists of about 540,000 distinct CDR3 sequences, under 40% of them appearing once. Material for sequencing was blood. This rearrangement joins TRBV5-5 to TRBJ1-5; D is perhaps TRBD1 (5 bases). The receptor comes from a girl under 18 with multiple sclerosis. This CDR3 reads CASSLRFQGLDSNQPQHF. In DNA form, the CDR3 reads TGTGCCAGCAGCTTGCGATTCCAGGGTCTTGATAGCAATCAGCCCCAGCATTTT.